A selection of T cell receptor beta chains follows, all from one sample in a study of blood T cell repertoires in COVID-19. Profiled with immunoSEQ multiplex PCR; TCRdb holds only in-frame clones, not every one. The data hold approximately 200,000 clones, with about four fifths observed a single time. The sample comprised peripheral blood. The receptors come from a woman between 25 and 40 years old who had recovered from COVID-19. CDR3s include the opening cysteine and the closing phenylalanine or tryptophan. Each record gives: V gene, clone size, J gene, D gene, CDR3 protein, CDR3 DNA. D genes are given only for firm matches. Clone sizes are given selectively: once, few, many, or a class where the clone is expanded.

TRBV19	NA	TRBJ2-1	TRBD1	CASERQGGHNEQFF	TGTGCCAGCGAAAGACAGGGGGGGCACAATGAGCAGTTCTTC
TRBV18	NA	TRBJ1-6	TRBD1	CASSPGQGLSSYNSPLHF	TGTGCCAGCTCACCAGGACAGGGGCTTAGCTCCTATAATTCACCCCTCCACTTT
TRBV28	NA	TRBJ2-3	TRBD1	CASTPGQGTDTQYF	TGTGCCAGCACCCCAGGACAGGGAACAGATACGCAGTATTTT
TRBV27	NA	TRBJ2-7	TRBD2	CASRPSGIYPYEQYF	TGTGCCAGCAGGCCCAGCGGGATCTACCCCTACGAGCAGTACTTC
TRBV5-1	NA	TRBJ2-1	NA	CASSPPGSNEQFF	TGCGCCAGCAGCCCCCCAGGGTCCAATGAGCAGTTCTTC
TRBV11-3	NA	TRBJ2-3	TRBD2	CASSSRRERDTQYF	TGTGCCAGCAGCTCGAGGCGGGAGAGAGATACGCAGTATTTT
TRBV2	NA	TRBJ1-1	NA	CASSPGYRDSEAFF	TGTGCCAGCAGTCCCGGTTACAGGGATTCTGAAGCTTTCTTT
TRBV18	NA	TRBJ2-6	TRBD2	CASSPMEAGVGSGANVLTF	TGTGCCAGCTCACCAATGGAAGCGGGGGTGGGCTCTGGGGCCAACGTCCTGACTTTC
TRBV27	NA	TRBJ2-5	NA	CASRTTGTKGETQYF	TGTGCCAGCAGAACAACCGGGACAAAGGGAGAGACCCAGTACTTC
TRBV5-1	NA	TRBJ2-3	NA	CASSYDKTSTDTQYF	TGCGCCAGCAGCTACGACAAGACCTCCACAGATACGCAGTATTTT
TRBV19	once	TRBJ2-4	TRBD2	CASCSGRGNGYKNIQYF	TGTGCCAGCTGTAGCGGGAGGGGTAACGGTTACAAAAACATTCAGTACTTC
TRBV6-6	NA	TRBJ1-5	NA	CASTIRGDQPQHF	TGTGCCAGCACCATTCGGGGGGATCAGCCCCAGCATTTT
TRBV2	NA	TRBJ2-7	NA	CASIADYFSYEQYF	TGTGCCAGCATAGCGGACTATTTCTCCTACGAGCAGTACTTC
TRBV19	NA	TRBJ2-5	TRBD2	CASSIDLRGMRKTQYF	TGTGCCAGTAGTATAGATCTGCGGGGGATGAGAAAGACCCAGTACTTC
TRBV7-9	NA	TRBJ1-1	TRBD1	CASSLTRTGVSTEAFF	TGTGCCAGCAGCCTCACCCGGACAGGAGTATCCACTGAAGCTTTCTTT
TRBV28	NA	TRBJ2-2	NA	CASSLYAYRDAGELFF	TGTGCCAGCAGTTTATACGCTTACAGGGATGCCGGGGAGCTGTTTTTT
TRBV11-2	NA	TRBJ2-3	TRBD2	CASSLLAGEVDTQYF	TGTGCCAGCAGCCTTCTAGCGGGAGAAGTAGATACGCAGTATTTT
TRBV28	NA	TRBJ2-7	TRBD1	CASSFTLGTAPYEQYF	TGTGCCAGCAGTTTTACCCTTGGGACAGCCCCCTACGAGCAGTACTTC
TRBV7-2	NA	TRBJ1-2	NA	CASSLVGEGYGYTF	TGTGCCAGCAGCTTAGTGGGAGAGGGTTATGGCTACACCTTC
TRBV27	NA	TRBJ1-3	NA	CASSLFRGSGNTIYF	TGTGCCAGCAGTTTATTCAGGGGTTCTGGAAACACCATATATTTT
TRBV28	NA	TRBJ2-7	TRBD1	CASSSGTGGAYEQYF	TGTGCCAGCAGTTCTGGGACAGGGGGCGCGTACGAGCAGTACTTC
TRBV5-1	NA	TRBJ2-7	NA	CASSGGTTYEQYF	TGCGCCAGCAGCGGCGGGACGACCTACGAGCAGTACTTC
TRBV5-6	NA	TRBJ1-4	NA	CASSLIAGQTGKLFF	TGTGCCAGCAGCTTGATTGCCGGACAGACGGGAAAACTGTTTTTT
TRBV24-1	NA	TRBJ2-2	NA	CATSDLRETGELFF	TGTGCCACCAGTGATTTGCGGGAAACCGGGGAGCTGTTTTTT
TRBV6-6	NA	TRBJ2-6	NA	CASSRDSLSSGANVLTF	TGTGCCAGCAGTCGGGACTCCCTTAGCTCTGGGGCCAACGTCCTGACTTTC
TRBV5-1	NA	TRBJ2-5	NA	CASSLHGGAETQYF	TGCGCCAGCAGCTTGCATGGAGGAGCGGAGACCCAGTACTTC
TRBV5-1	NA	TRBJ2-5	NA	CASSLGVGETQYF	TGCGCCAGCAGCTTGGGCGTCGGGGAGACCCAGTACTTC
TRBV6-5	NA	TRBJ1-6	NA	CASSLGVHNSPLHF	TGTGCCAGCAGTTTAGGGGTGCATAATTCACCCCTCCACTTT
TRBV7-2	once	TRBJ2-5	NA	CASSPSSGAGETQYF	TGTGCCAGCAGCCCCTCTTCAGGGGCGGGAGAGACCCAGTACTTC
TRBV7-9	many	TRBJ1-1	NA	CASSSNRVMNTEAFF	TGTGCCAGCAGCTCCAACCGGGTAATGAACACTGAAGCTTTCTTT
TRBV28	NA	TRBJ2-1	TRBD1	CASSQDRGGQNYNEQFF	TGTGCCAGCAGTCAGGACAGGGGCGGACAAAACTACAATGAGCAGTTCTTC
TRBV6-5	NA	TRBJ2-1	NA	CASSYNGGSYNEQFF	TGTGCCAGCAGTTACAACGGGGGCTCCTACAATGAGCAGTTCTTC
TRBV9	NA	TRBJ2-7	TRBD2	CASSPSGAVSYEQYF	TGTGCCAGCAGCCCCAGCGGGGCAGTGTCCTACGAGCAGTACTTC
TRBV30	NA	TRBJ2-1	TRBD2	CAWSQESSGRNEQFF	TGTGCCTGGAGCCAGGAGTCTAGCGGGAGAAATGAGCAGTTCTTC
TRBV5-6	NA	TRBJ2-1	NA	CASRLGTRLNNEQFF	TGTGCCAGCAGACTCGGGACACGCCTGAACAATGAGCAGTTCTTC
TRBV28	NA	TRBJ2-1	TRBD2	CASSFRDYSHNEQFF	TGTGCCAGCAGTTTCCGGGACTACTCCCACAATGAGCAGTTCTTC
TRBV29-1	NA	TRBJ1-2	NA	CSVGQYYGYTF	TGCAGCGTTGGACAGTACTATGGCTACACCTTC
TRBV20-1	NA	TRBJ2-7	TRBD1	CSASIFRRDRALDPYEQYF	TGCAGTGCTAGTATATTCCGCCGGGACAGGGCCTTAGACCCCTACGAGCAGTACTTC
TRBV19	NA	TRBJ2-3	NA	CATSRQGPRPDPYF	TGTGCCACGTCACGCCAAGGCCCGAGGCCAGACCCGTATTTT
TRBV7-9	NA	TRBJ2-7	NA	CASRPRDSGFAYEQYF	TGTGCCAGCAGGCCTCGTGATAGCGGTTTTGCCTACGAGCAGTACTTC
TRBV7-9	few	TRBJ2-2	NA	CASSWSGRPGELFF	TGTGCCAGCAGCTGGAGTGGGAGACCCGGGGAGCTGTTTTTT
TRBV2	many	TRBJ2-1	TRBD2	CARTKLAGTVDEQFF	TGTGCCAGAACCAAACTAGCGGGAACTGTGGACGAGCAGTTCTTC
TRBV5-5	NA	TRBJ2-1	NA	CASSPAILGPYNEQFF	TGTGCCAGCAGCCCCGCGATACTAGGCCCCTACAATGAGCAGTTCTTC
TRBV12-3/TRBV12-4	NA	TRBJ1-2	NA	CASSLEAVGYTF	TGTGCCAGCAGTTTAGAAGCGGTTGGCTACACCTTC
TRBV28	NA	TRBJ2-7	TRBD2	CASSAPAGTSGRGGPYF	TGTGCCAGCAGTGCCCCGGCCGGGACTAGCGGGAGAGGAGGTCCGTACTTC